The 13 T cell receptor beta chains below all came from one sample that was sequenced in a study of cytomegalovirus exposure and HLA in healthy donors. Amplification used 60 Vbeta primers and 13 Jbeta primers. Generated by immunoSEQ multiplex PCR, the TCRdb table keeps only in-frame clones and is missing some. Of some 150,000 clones in the sample, around 69% were seen once. The sample consisted of PBMCs. The source of these receptors is a man aged 60-69 years in good health and CMV-seronegative.

The chain recombines TRBV9 with TRBJ2-7; a possible D gene is TRBD2 (6 bases). Trimming removed 3 bases at V and 2 bases at J, with 12 bases between. The V gene's germline CDR1 is SGDLS and CDR2 YYNGEE. The CDR3 sequence is 14 residues long. Written as DNA, the CDR3 is TGTGCCAGCAGCGGGAGGGAAAAAACCTACGAGCAGTACTTC. It yields the protein CASSGREKTYEQYF.

This chain uses TRBV9 with TRBJ2-3, with a tentative D call TRBD1 (7 bases). CDR1 and CDR2 from the germline V gene are SGDLS and YYNGEE. This CDR3 contains 15 residues. The V and J ends lost 9 bases and 0 bases respectively, with 17 bases between them. The CDR3 loop reads CATNKQGRSTDTQYF. The DNA of the CDR3 is TGTGCCACCAACAAACAGGGGAGGAGCACAGATACGCAGTATTTT.

V and J are TRBV7-2 and TRBJ1-4; a possible D gene is TRBD1 (6 bases). Trimming shortened V by 1 base and J by 8 bases, and 11 bases separated the two germline ends. Germline CDR1 SGHTA, CDR2 FQGNSA. The CDR3 is made up of 14 amino acids. The CDR3 is CASSLEPTGEKLFF. CDR3 DNA sequence: TGTGCCAGCAGCTTAGAGCCGACAGGAGAAAAACTGTTTTTT.

This chain uses TRBV19 with TRBJ1-6; 9 nucleotides align to TRBD1. CDR1 and CDR2 from the germline V gene are LNHDA and SQIVND (reference sequence). J lost 9 bases, V lost 7 bases, and 7 bases had no gene match. This CDR3 contains 14 residues. The CDR3 DNA reads TGTGCCAGTACCGGGACAGGGCGGGCTTCACCCCTCCACTTT. Its protein is CASTGTGRASPLHF.

Only a few counts were recorded for this clone. The chain links TRBV19 to TRBJ2-1; 11 bases agree with TRBD1. The CDR3 contains 14 residues. The ends lost 7 bases at V and 4 bases at J; junction bases unmatched: 3. Germline loops: CDR1 LNHDA, CDR2 SQIVND (reference sequence). In nucleotides, the CDR3 is TGTGCCAGTAAAGGACAGGGGGCGTACAATGAGCAGTTCTTC. Its protein is CASKGQGAYNEQFF.

The rearrangement uses TRBV11-3 and TRBJ2-3, with D possibly being TRBD1 (6 bases). Germline loops: CDR1 SGHNT, CDR2 YENEEA. The germline V and J ends were trimmed by 1 base and 1 base, with 9 bases remaining between them. The CDR3 has 15 residues. CDR3 DNA sequence: TGTGCCAGCAGCTTAGCAGGGGCCCGCACAGATACGCAGTATTTT. Its protein is CASSLAGARTDTQYF.

This clone has a handful of counts. This rearrangement joins TRBV9 to TRBJ1-3; TRBD1 is a possible D gene (5 bases). The CDR3 covers 20 residues. Germline loops: CDR1 SGDLS, CDR2 YYNGEE. V dropped 0 bases and J dropped 2 bases, with 24 bases sitting between them. CDR3 in DNA: TGTGCCAGCAGCGTAGGGGGGGGAGTAGGGAGGGCCTCCCCTGGAAACACCATATATTTT. Translation gives CASSVGGGVGRASPGNTIYF.

The V gene is TRBV5-6, the J gene TRBJ2-1; 8 bases fit TRBD2. Per the germline V gene, CDR1 is SGHDT and CDR2 is YYEEEE. The CDR3 covers 17 residues. V lost 2 bases, J lost 6 bases, and 13 bases stayed unmatched. This CDR3 is CASSFVWRGVVGNEQFF. The CDR3 nucleotides read TGTGCCAGCAGCTTCGTCTGGCGGGGGGTAGTCGGCAATGAGCAGTTCTTC. Full variable domain (rest looked up from reference TRBV5-6 and TRBJ2-1): DAGVTQSPTHLIKTRGQQVTLRCSPKSGHDTVSWYQQALGQGPQFIFQYYEEEERQRGNFPDRFSGHQFPNYSSELNVNALLLGDSALYLCASSFVWRGVVGNEQFFGPGTRLTVL.

This clone was counted between two and nine times. This rearrangement joins TRBV7-8 to TRBJ2-7; TRBD2 might be the D (6 bases). Germline loops: CDR1 SGHVS, CDR2 FQNEAQ. The CDR3 consists of 16 residues. The V end was cut by 5 bases, the J end by 0 bases, with 17 bases between. The CDR3 sequence is CASSPTGVASSYEQYF. DNA of the CDR3: TGTGCCAGCAGCCCGACGGGGGTGGCGAGCTCCTACGAGCAGTACTTC.

The rearrangement uses TRBV6-6 and TRBJ1-4; D is perhaps TRBD1 (6 bases). The germline V and J ends were trimmed by 6 bases and 0 bases, with 8 bases remaining between them. The CDR3 extends over 14 amino acids. Per germline, CDR1 MNHNY and CDR2 SVGAGI (reference sequence). The DNA of the CDR3 is TGTGCCAGCAGCGGACAGTCAACTAATGAAAAACTGTTTTTT. It specifies CASSGQSTNEKLFF.

This clone was seen once. The chain recombines TRBV4-3 with TRBJ2-3; a weak D match, TRBD2 (6 bases). The CDR3 spans 18 residues. CDR1 is LGHNA, CDR2 YSLEER, per germline. V was cut by 0 bases and J by 2 bases, with 18 bases left in between. CDR3: CASSQDLTRDSNTDTQYF. The CDR3 DNA reads as TGCGCCAGCAGCCAAGATTTGACCCGGGACTCGAACACAGATACGCAGTATTTT.

This clone came up a few times. The rearrangement links TRBV30 to TRBJ2-3, with 7 bases matching TRBD2. CDR3 length: 15 residues. V was pared by 0 bases and J by 0 bases, with 3 bases of the junction left unmatched. CDR1 and CDR2 (germline): GTSNPN, SVGIG (reference sequence). In DNA form, the CDR3 reads TGTGCCTGGAGTGTAGGAGCGGGGAGCACAGATACGCAGTATTTT. This sequence encodes CAWSVGAGSTDTQYF. Filled out from reference TRBV30 and TRBJ2-3, the complete variable domain reads SQTIHQWPATLVQPVGSPLSLECTVEGTSNPNLYWYRQAAGRGLQLLFYSVGIGQISSEVPQNLSASRPQDRQFILSSKKLLLSDSGFYLCAWSVGAGSTDTQYFGPGTRLTVL.

This chain joins TRBV19 and TRBJ1-1; the D gene is possibly TRBD1 (5 bases). The CDR3 runs 15 residues. Germline V gene sequence: CDR1 LNHDA, CDR2 SQIVND (reference sequence). V was cut by 2 bases and J by 7 bases, with 17 bases left in between. The CDR3: CASSISRAWRHEAFF. The CDR3 DNA sequence: TGTGCCAGTAGTATATCCAGGGCTTGGCGGCATGAAGCTTTCTTT.